This entry features one TCR beta chain sequence. This clonotype occurred a few times. This receptor's antigen is unknown. No quality values exist for individual bases; no much larger clone is one base distant. V and J lose 3 bases and 5 bases, and a span of 7 bases separates them. CDR1 and CDR2 are drawn from the germline V gene: MGHRA, YSYEKL. The CDR3 numbers 13 residues from cysteine through phenylalanine. Only the CDR3 region is kept as DNA, spanning 39 bases read in frame from base 1. This entry comes from a study of Graves' ophthalmopathy and Graves' hyperthyroidism (dated by TCRdb to the late 2010s). For the wider study: Peripheral blood samples were taken at the time of initial diagnosis, before any treatment was given. TCR beta repertoire signatures were used to distinguish Graves' ophthalmopathy from Graves' hyperthyroidism and to predict progression to ophthalmopathy. In total, 135 blood samples were TCR-sequenced: 40 to 45 ophthalmopathy, roughly 80 hyperthyroidism and approximately 17 hyperthyroidism-to-ophthalmopathy patients. To explore V-J signatures that separate ophthalmopathy from hyperthyroidism, a discovery set of about 98 patients was enrolled, consisting of roughly 45 with ophthalmopathy and approximately 60 with stable hyperthyroidism. An independent validation cohort comprised roughly 20 hyperthyroidism patients and over 15 patients who later progressed from hyperthyroidism to ophthalmopathy. In about 6 hyperthyroidism patients, the T-cell repertoire of thyroid tissue was compared with the T-cell repertoire of blood. After sampling, hyperthyroidism patients received methimazole starting at 30 mg daily, and ophthalmopathy patients received high-dose intravenous methylprednisolone. The paper as a whole reports these results and caveats: No statistical method was used to predetermine the sample size, and group allocation was not hidden from the investigators. In validation, the model predicted ophthalmopathy progression with more than 55% sensitivity and approximately 75% specificity; roughly 12 predicted patients were CT-confirmed with GO in a median of about 6.2 months. In cross-validation, the 13-signature model distinguished ophthalmopathy from stable hyperthyroidism with almost 90% sensitivity and approximately 81% specificity, and in the test set the corresponding values were approximately 80% and 68%. Most expanded thyroid clonotypes with a frequency above 0.001 also appeared in blood, which suggests that blood repertoires may reflect the immune response in the thyroid.

The ophthalmopathy patients had moderately to severely active disease, with a Clinical Activity Score of 3 or higher, a NOSPECS grade of 4 or higher, and a disease duration of less than 3 months. Patients with other autoimmune diseases, uncontrolled infections, pregnancy or lactation were excluded from the study. Clinical symptoms, serum thyroxine, TRAb, thyroid ultrasound and orbital computed tomography were used for diagnosis. Using Ficoll-Paque density gradient centrifugation, PBMCs were isolated from about 9.4 ml of fresh peripheral blood. Total RNA was extracted using Trizol reagent, and RNA quality was checked on an Agilent 2100 Bioanalyzer. TCR beta CDR3 regions were amplified from RNA transcripts for repertoire sequencing. HTBI primers and the Qiagen OneStep RT-PCR kit were used in a first-round RT-PCR, which was followed by a second-round multiplex PCR, size selection and purification. Libraries were sequenced on an Illumina HiSeq2000 using paired-end 100 bp reads. Concerning the study's data processing: Reads were processed with SOAPnuke, discarding reads with adapters, uncalled bases, mean Phred below 15, or no exact constant-primer or identifier match. High-quality paired reads were merged with COPE v1.2.5. Each unique nucleotide sequence was treated as a clonotype, and MiTCR v1.1 was used to align the clonotypes to the IMGT TRB V, D and J references. The analysis was limited to V-J combinations with a frequency above 0.0001, which together covered just over 98% of the repertoires. For each V-J combination, a TCR clonal expansion and chaos score was defined as F50 clonal expansion divided by the chaos observed in the TCRdist matrix. Welch's t-statistics and random forest were used to reduce the features to approximately 13 V-J combinations, which were then used as input to a naive Bayes classifier. The Morisita-Horn index was used to measure how similar the thyroid and blood repertoires were. TCRdb reprocessing: public reads trimmed at Q25 with fastp, clones called with MiXCR, in-frame beta chains kept. A single entry per CDR3 protein holds the most common genes and DNA from its merged rows. TCRdb, rather than the study authors, made the V and J calls. The sample data list 500,000 to 800,000 distinct CDR3 sequences, and roughly 41% of these were observed just once. The top ten constitute 3.3% of the sample.

This clonotype was obtained from an adult man with Graves' ophthalmopathy. The chain is assembled from TRBV4-1 and TRBJ2-2, with the D gene too uncertain to name. Input material: peripheral blood. The nucleotides are TGCGCCAGCAGCCAGAGCGTTACCGGGGAGCTGTTTTTT. Its protein product is CASSQSVTGELFF.